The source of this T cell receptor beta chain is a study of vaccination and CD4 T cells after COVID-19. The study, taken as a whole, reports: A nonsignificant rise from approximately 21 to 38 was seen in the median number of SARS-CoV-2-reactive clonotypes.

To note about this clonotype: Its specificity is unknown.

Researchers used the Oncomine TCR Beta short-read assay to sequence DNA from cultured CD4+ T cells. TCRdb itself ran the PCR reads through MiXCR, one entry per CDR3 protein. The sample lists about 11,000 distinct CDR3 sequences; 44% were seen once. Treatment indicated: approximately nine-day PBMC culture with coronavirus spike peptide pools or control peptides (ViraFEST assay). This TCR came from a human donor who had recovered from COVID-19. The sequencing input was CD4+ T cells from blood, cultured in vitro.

Written as DNA, the CDR3 is TGCAGTGCTAGCCAGCCGGGACCGCTGAATCAGCCCCAGCATTTT. It yields the protein CSASQPGPLNQPQHF. This sequence joins TRBV20-1 and TRBJ1-5; weak D call: TRBD1 (5 bases). Trimming cost V 3 bases and J 4 bases, with 16 bases left between them. The germline gives CDR1 DFQATT, CDR2 SNEGSKA (reference sequence). The length of the CDR3 is 15 residues.